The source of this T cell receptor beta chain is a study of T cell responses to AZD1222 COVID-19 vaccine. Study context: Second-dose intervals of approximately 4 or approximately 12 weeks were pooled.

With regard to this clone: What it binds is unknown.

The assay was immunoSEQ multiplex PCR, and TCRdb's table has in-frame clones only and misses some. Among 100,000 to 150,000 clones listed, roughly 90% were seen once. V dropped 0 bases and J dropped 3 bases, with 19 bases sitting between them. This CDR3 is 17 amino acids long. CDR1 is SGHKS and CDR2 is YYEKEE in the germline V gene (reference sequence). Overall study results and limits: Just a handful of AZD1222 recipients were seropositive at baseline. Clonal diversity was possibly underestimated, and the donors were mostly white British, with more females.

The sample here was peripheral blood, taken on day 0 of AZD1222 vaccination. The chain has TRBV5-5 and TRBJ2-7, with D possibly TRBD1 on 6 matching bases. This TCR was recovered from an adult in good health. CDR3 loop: CASSLGRTSGHLYEQYF. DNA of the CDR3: TGTGCCAGCAGCTTGGGAAGGACGTCGGGACACCTCTACGAGCAGTACTTC.